The rows below give T cell receptor beta chains drawn from one sample of a study of blood T cell repertoires in COVID-19. The assay was immunoSEQ multiplex PCR, and TCRdb's table has in-frame clones only and misses some. The table lists fewer than 150,000 clones, about four fifths of them singletons. Specimen: peripheral blood. Receptors originate from a middle-aged woman with acute or convalescent COVID-19. Both conserved end residues are trimmed from each CDR3.

v_gene,j_gene,CDR3aa
TRBV15,TRBJ1-3,ATSSAKVGNTIY
TRBV10-2,TRBJ1-5,ASRRDRGEEQPQH
TRBV19,TRBJ1-6,ASSTLTGGRSPSPLH
TRBV29-1,TRBJ1-2,SATGLSNYGYT
TRBV6-4,TRBJ2-2,ASSDSVDTGELF
TRBV9,TRBJ2-3,ASSNPGQGTDTQY
TRBV6-6,TRBJ1-2,ASSQTGTYGYT
TRBV9,TRBJ2-3,ASSVRQGQDTQY
TRBV29-1,TRBJ2-2,SAVGQRNTGELF
TRBV3-1/TRBV3-2,TRBJ2-1,ASSPAGVLDEQF
TRBV9,TRBJ1-6,ASSVDGRGNSPLH
TRBV2,TRBJ2-4,ASSVNFPASGGVAKNIQY
TRBV6-5,TRBJ2-3,ASSYGFRDRTDTQY
TRBV10-3,TRBJ2-1,AISPQGTEQF
TRBV12-3/TRBV12-4,TRBJ1-3,ASRDRVGNTIY
TRBV18,TRBJ2-3,ASSPTGQHTDTQY
TRBV12-3/TRBV12-4,TRBJ2-7,ASSLRPHYEQY
TRBV30,TRBJ1-5,AWSLLGANNQPQH
TRBV5-1,TRBJ1-2,ASSTQGSDYGYT
TRBV30,TRBJ1-1,AWSRRGRGTEAF
TRBV5-1,TRBJ1-1,ASSFAGLENTEAF
TRBV9,TRBJ1-5,ASSVGGSGNQPQH
TRBV6-5,TRBJ2-7,ASRPNPGQIYEQY
TRBV9,TRBJ2-1,ASSVGPSVNEQF
TRBV5-1,TRBJ1-3,ASTHNPTGQGSGNTIY
TRBV10-1,TRBJ1-2,ASSEWGHVDYGYT
TRBV4-3,TRBJ1-2,ASSQGQGVAYGYT
TRBV6-6,TRBJ2-7,ASRWGGSYEQY
TRBV9,TRBJ2-1,ASTRQGQASNEQF
TRBV30,TRBJ2-7,AWAATGAGEQY
TRBV19,TRBJ2-3,ASNAPGQGAYTQY
TRBV3-1/TRBV3-2,TRBJ1-1,ASSQVFRTGERNTEAF
TRBV10-3,TRBJ2-7,AVVGGVEQY
TRBV5-1,TRBJ1-1,ASRTGGDFKEAF
TRBV29-1,TRBJ2-3,SVRLLAGYTDTQY
TRBV5-1,TRBJ2-3,ASSDWGQAEDTQY
TRBV18,TRBJ2-5,ASSLGLQETQY
TRBV6-5,TRBJ1-1,ASSQTGLVTEAF
TRBV7-9,TRBJ2-2,ASSLPAGQIDTGELF
TRBV7-8,TRBJ2-2,ASSLREGDGELF
TRBV5-1,TRBJ1-2,ASSLPGSNYGYT
TRBV6-5,TRBJ1-5,ASRQRQGPQPQH
TRBV7-2,TRBJ1-1,ASSLSGMVGTEAF
TRBV3-1/TRBV3-2,TRBJ1-1,ASSRGTVPEAF
TRBV9,TRBJ2-7,ASSVNPLPYEQY
TRBV12-3/TRBV12-4,TRBJ1-2,ASSFHAAAT
TRBV5-4,TRBJ2-7,ASSSPGTGTYEQY
TRBV19,TRBJ1-5,ATDTGSRGNQPQH
TRBV3-1/TRBV3-2,TRBJ1-2,ASRGTGSYGYT
TRBV5-1,TRBJ2-3,ASSFGLAGAYTDTQY
TRBV7-9,TRBJ1-6,ASSSTGGSYNSPLH
TRBV20-1,TRBJ2-7,SASRTGGIGAYEQY
TRBV6-2/TRBV6-3,TRBJ2-3,ASSFRLAGGSTDTQY
TRBV2,TRBJ2-2,AGRGHNTGELF
TRBV5-1,TRBJ1-5,ASSLDGGGQPQH